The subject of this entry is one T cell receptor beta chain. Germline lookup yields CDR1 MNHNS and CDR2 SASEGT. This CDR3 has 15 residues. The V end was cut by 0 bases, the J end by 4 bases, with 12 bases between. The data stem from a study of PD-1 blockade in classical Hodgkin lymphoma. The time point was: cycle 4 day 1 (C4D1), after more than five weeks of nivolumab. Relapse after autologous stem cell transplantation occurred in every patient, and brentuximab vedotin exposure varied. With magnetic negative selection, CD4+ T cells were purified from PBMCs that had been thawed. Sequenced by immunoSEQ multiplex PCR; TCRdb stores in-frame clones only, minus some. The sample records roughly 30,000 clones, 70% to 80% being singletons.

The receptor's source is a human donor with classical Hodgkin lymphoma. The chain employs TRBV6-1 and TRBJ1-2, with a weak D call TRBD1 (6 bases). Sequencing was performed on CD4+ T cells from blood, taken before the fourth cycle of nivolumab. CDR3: CASSEAGGGTYGYTF. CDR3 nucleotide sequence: TGTGCCAGCAGTGAAGCTGGAGGGGGAACCTATGGCTACACCTTC.